The TCR beta chain described here comes from a study of cytomegalovirus exposure and HLA in healthy donors. The PCR ran on 60 Vbeta and 13 Jbeta primers. Generated by immunoSEQ multiplex PCR, the TCRdb table keeps only in-frame clones and is missing some. The sample holds over 100,000 clones; about three quarters are singletons and the top ten take roughly 3.3%. The CDR3 spans 12 residues. Germline V gene sequence: CDR1 SGHTA, CDR2 FQGNSA. The V end was cut by 5 bases, the J end by 10 bases, with 12 bases between. Whole-study results and caveats: Most subjects' HLA-A and HLA-B alleles were reportedly predicted from TCR beta sequences.

To note about this clone: What it binds is not known.

This sequence joins TRBV7-2 and TRBJ2-1, with TRBD1 as a possible D gene (6 bases). The source material was PBMCs. The sequence came from a woman in her 30s in good health and CMV-seropositive. The CDR3, as DNA: TGTGCCAGCAGCCGACTGGGGGCGGAGCAGTTCTTC. It encodes CASSRLGAEQFF.